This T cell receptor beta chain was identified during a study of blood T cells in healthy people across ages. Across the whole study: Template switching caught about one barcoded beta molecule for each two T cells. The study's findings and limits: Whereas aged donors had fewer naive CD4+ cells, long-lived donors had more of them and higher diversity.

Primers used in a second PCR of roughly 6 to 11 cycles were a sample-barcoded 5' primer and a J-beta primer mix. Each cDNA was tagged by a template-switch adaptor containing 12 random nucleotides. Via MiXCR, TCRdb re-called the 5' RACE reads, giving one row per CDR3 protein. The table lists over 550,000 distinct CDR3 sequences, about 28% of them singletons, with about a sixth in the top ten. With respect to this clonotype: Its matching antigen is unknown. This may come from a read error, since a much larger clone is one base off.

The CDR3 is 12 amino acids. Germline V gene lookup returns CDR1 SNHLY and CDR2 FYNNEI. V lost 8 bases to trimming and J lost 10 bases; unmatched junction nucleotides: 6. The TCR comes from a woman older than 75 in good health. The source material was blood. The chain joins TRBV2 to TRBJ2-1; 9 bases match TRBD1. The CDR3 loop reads CASGTGRGEQFF. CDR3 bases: TGTGCCAGCGGGACAGGGAGAGGCGAGCAGTTCTTC.